This passage covers 30 T cell receptor beta chains from one sample sequenced in a study of a mutant IDH1 vaccine in newly diagnosed glioma. Assay used: immunoSEQ multiplex PCR; TCRdb lists only in-frame clones, some missing. The table shows around 88,000 clones, with about 80% occurring only once. Time point noted: baseline, week 1 (first vaccination visit). Stated treatment: pre-vaccination baseline after standard-of-care therapy. The sequencing used PBMCs, collected from a glioma patient treated with radiotherapy, temozolomide or both. The receptors derive from a man in his forties with glioma.

The J gene is TRBJ1-4, the V gene TRBV5-6; D is uncertain. Germline-derived CDR1 and CDR2 are SGHDT and YYEEEE. This CDR3 is built from 15 residues. Trimming cost V 4 bases and J 5 bases, with 15 bases left between them. The CDR3 reads CASSLRVGRNEKLFF. The CDR3 nucleotides read TGTGCCAGCAGCCTCCGGGTGGGGAGGAATGAAAAACTGTTTTTT.

This chain connects TRBV6-5 to TRBJ1-1; D ambiguous. The V end was cut by 2 bases, the J end by 1 base, with 11 bases between. This CDR3 has 15 amino acids. Per germline, CDR1 MNHEY and CDR2 SVGAGI. CDR3 nucleotide sequence: TGTGCCAGCAGTTACACCGCACGGGCGAACACTGAAGCTTTCTTT. Translating gives CASSYTARANTEAFF.

V is TRBV2 and J is TRBJ2-2, with no clear D. Trimming removed 4 bases from V and 4 bases from J, with 7 bases in between. The CDR3 loop spans 13 amino acids. The germline V gene encodes CDR1 SNHLY and CDR2 FYNNEI. CDR3 residues: CASSGGTTGELFF. The CDR3, as DNA: TGTGCCAGCAGTGGGGGTACCACCGGGGAGCTGTTTTTT.

The genes are TRBV9 and TRBJ2-1; TRBD2 aligns across 10 bases. The CDR3 has 16 amino acids. Germline CDR1 and CDR2: SGDLS and YYNGEE. Trimming removed 5 bases from V and 6 bases from J; junction bases left unmatched: 11. This CDR3 is CASSNNVAGGLNEQFF. DNA of the CDR3: TGTGCCAGCAGTAACAACGTAGCGGGAGGCCTCAATGAGCAGTTCTTC.

The chain couples TRBV13 to TRBJ1-1; the D is unclear. Germline V lookup: CDR1 PRHDT, CDR2 FYEKMQ (reference sequence). This CDR3 is 12 amino acids long. The V end lost 7 bases, the J end lost 5 bases, and 11 bases lay between the germline ends. The CDR3 sequence is CASKRARTEAFF. In DNA form, the CDR3 reads TGTGCCAGCAAGAGGGCTAGGACTGAAGCTTTCTTT.

V gene TRBV11-2 combines with J gene TRBJ1-2, with D possibly being TRBD1 (6 bases). Trimming removed 5 bases at V and 4 bases at J, with 17 bases between. Germline values: CDR1 SGHAT, CDR2 FQNNGV. This CDR3 has 15 residues. The CDR3 nucleotides are TGTGCCAGCAGCCCCGGAGGCGGAGGGGGCTATGGCTACACCTTC. Amino acid sequence: CASSPGGGGGYGYTF.

Only a few counts were recorded for this clone. The V call is TRBV6-4, the J call TRBJ1-1; the D gene is possibly TRBD1 (6 bases). Germline V CDR1 and CDR2: MRHNA, SNTAGT. V lost 6 bases, J lost 4 bases, and 15 bases lay in between. The CDR3 runs to 14 residues. The CDR3 DNA sequence: TGTGCCAGCAGAGAGATGGGACACTTCACTGAAGCTTTCTTT. Its translation is CASREMGHFTEAFF.

This chain uses TRBV2 with TRBJ2-1; D call uncertain. V gave up 5 bases and J gave up 3 bases, with 8 bases separating them. The V gene's germline CDR1 is SNHLY and CDR2 FYNNEI. The CDR3 sequence is 13 residues long. The CDR3 DNA reads TGTGCCAGCAGTTCAGTCCGCTACAATGAGCAGTTCTTC. This gives the protein CASSSVRYNEQFF. Filled out from reference TRBV2 and TRBJ2-1, the complete variable domain reads EPEVTQTPSHQVTQMGQEVILRCVPISNHLYFYWYRQILGQKVEFLVSFYNNEISEKSEIFDDQFSVERPDGSNFTLKIRSTKLEDSAMYFCASSSVRYNEQFFGPGTRLTVL.

The chain has TRBV21-1 and TRBJ1-5. TRBV21-1 is reported as a pseudogene. CDR3 size: 14 residues. Here the CDR3 DNA reads TGTGCCACCCTTACCGGGAATAGCAATCAGCCCCAGCATTTT. Amino acids: CATLTGNSNQPQHF.

With regard to this clone: The sample has other DNA sequences that encode this CDR3 too. The rearrangement joins TRBV10-3 to TRBJ1-1, with D possibly being TRBD1 (6 bases). The ends were cut back, 8 bases at V and 1 base at J, with 17 bases in the middle. The length of the CDR3 is 15 residues. Looked up from germline, CDR1 is ENHRY and CDR2 is SYGVKD. In DNA, the CDR3 is TGTGCCATCGGGGCGGAGGGGGGTCGGAACACTGAAGCTTTCTTT. Protein: CAIGAEGGRNTEAFF.

The V gene is TRBV10-2, the J gene TRBJ2-7; 9 bases line up with TRBD1. The CDR3 runs 14 residues. Per the germline V gene, CDR1 is WSHSY and CDR2 is SAAADI. With 6 bases clipped from V and 5 bases from J, the junction kept 8 bases outside the gene matches. The CDR3 DNA sequence: TGCGCCAGCAGCCTCCGGGACAGGGACCACGAGCAGTACTTC. Protein sequence: CASSLRDRDHEQYF.

The genes are TRBV6-6 and TRBJ2-5, with D tentatively TRBD2 (6 bases). The length of the CDR3 is 13 residues. Germline V gene sequence: CDR1 MNHNY, CDR2 SVGAGI (reference sequence). V gave up 5 bases and J gave up 4 bases, with 11 bases separating them. The DNA for the CDR3 is TGTGCCAGCAGTCCGAGACTAGTAGAGACCCAGTACTTC. It yields the protein CASSPRLVETQYF.

The V and J genes are TRBV7-8 and TRBJ2-2, with D possibly being TRBD2 (7 bases). Between the trimmed V and J ends, which lost 7 bases and 5 bases, there was a span of 17 bases. CDR3 length: 15 residues. Germline loops: CDR1 SGHVS, CDR2 FQNEAQ. The CDR3 loop reads CASKIRGAQTGELFF. The CDR3 DNA follows: TGTGCCAGCAAGATCCGGGGGGCCCAAACCGGGGAGCTGTTTTTT.

This clone has only a few counts. J is TRBJ1-2 and V is TRBV10-1; TRBD1 might be the D (6 bases). CDR1 and CDR2 from the germline V gene are WNHNN and SYGVQD (reference sequence). With 4 bases removed from V and 8 bases from J, the gap between germline ends came to 14 bases. The CDR3 is 13 amino acids. Here the CDR3 reads CASSGVTQGGYTF. CDR3 bases: TGCGCCAGCAGTGGGGTAACACAGGGCGGCTACACCTTC.

V is TRBV7-2 and J is TRBJ2-1, with D unclear. The CDR3 is made up of 11 amino acids. The V gene lost 5 bases and the J gene lost 12 bases, with 11 bases spanning the gap. Germline CDR1 reads SGHTA; CDR2 reads FQGNSA. CDR3 in DNA: TGTGCCAGCAGCCAAACTCGCGGGCAGTTCTTC. Protein product: CASSQTRGQFF. Looking up the rest from reference TRBV7-2 and TRBJ2-1 gives the full variable domain: GAGVSQSPSNKVTEKGKDVELRCDPISGHTALYWYRQSLGQGLEFLIYFQGNSAPDKSGLPSDRFSAERTGGSVSTLTIQRTQQEDSAVYLCASSQTRGQFFGPGTRLTVL.

The chain links TRBV6-6 to TRBJ2-2; no clear D. V was pared by 8 bases and J by 2 bases, with 9 bases between. From germline, CDR1 is MNHNY and CDR2 SVGAGI (reference sequence). The CDR3 spans 13 residues. CDR3 amino acids: CASLGQNTGELFF. CDR3 bases: TGTGCCAGCCTGGGTCAAAACACCGGGGAGCTGTTTTTT.

The J gene is TRBJ2-1, the V gene TRBV2, with 9 positions matching TRBD1. V lost 10 bases, J lost 7 bases, and 11 bases stayed unmatched. Germline V lookup: CDR1 SNHLY, CDR2 FYNNEI. The CDR3 contains 14 residues. The DNA of the CDR3 is TGTGCCATCCTAGTCGGGACAGGGAAGAATGAGCAGTTCTTC. Amino acid sequence: CAILVGTGKNEQFF.

The rearrangement links TRBV27 to TRBJ1-5; D is unclear. Germline V gene data show CDR1 as MNHEY and CDR2 as SMNVEV (reference sequence). Trimming left V 1 base short and J 0 bases short, with 13 bases between. The CDR3 contains 17 residues. The CDR3 DNA follows: TGTGCCAGCAGTTTATTCGGGCTCGGCTATAGCAATCAGCCCCAGCATTTT. Translating it yields CASSLFGLGYSNQPQHF.

The chain joins TRBV7-8 to TRBJ2-5; maybe TRBD2 (5 bases). The CDR3 consists of 14 residues. Germline CDR1 and CDR2: SGHVS and FQNEAQ. The germline V and J ends were trimmed by 0 bases and 4 bases, with 9 bases remaining between them. CDR3 protein: CASSLAGRGETQYF. The CDR3 DNA reads TGTGCCAGCAGCTTAGCGGGGAGAGGAGAGACCCAGTACTTC.

There are a few counts of this clone. The genes are TRBV5-8 and TRBJ1-4; D uncertain. The V end lost 2 bases, the J end lost 3 bases, and 5 bases lay between the germline ends. The CDR3 is made up of 13 amino acids. Germline V gene data show CDR1 as SGHTS and CDR2 as YDEGEE. CDR3 region: CASSFFANEKLFF. The CDR3 DNA follows: TGTGCCAGCAGCTTTTTCGCTAATGAAAAACTGTTTTTT.

The chain carries TRBV18 and TRBJ1-4; 10 bases align to TRBD1. From germline, CDR1 is KGHSH and CDR2 LQKENI. Trimming removed 3 bases from V and 8 bases from J; junction bases left unmatched: 6. The CDR3 covers 15 residues. CDR3 in amino acids: CASSPGQGRREKLFF. The CDR3 DNA sequence: TGTGCCAGCTCACCGGGACAGGGGCGTCGGGAAAAACTGTTTTTT.

The count of this clone is one. The chain links TRBV23-1 to TRBJ2-5; the match to TRBD1 covers 10 bases. TRBV23-1 has ORF status, its function being uncertain. CDR3 length: 17 amino acids. Germline trimming cut 3 bases from V and 1 base from J; bases unmatched to any gene: 8. CDR3 sequence: CASSHSTGGLLQETQYF. The DNA for the CDR3 is TGCGCCAGCAGTCACTCGACAGGGGGCCTGCTCCAAGAGACCCAGTACTTC.

The chain has TRBV6-4 and TRBJ1-1; D not resolved. Germline CDR1 is MRHNA and CDR2 is SNTAGT. The V end was cut by 3 bases, the J end by 1 base, with 18 bases between. The length of the CDR3 is 17 residues. CDR3 nucleotide sequence: TGTGCCAGCAGTGAGGGGTCGGGTGTAGGAAGGAACACTGAAGCTTTCTTT. Translating gives CASSEGSGVGRNTEAFF.

The J gene is TRBJ2-2, the V gene TRBV14, with D perhaps assigned TRBD1 or TRBD2 (5 bases each). CDR1 SGHDN and CDR2 FVKESK come from the germline V gene. This CDR3 comprises 15 residues. The ends were cut back, 4 bases at V and 5 bases at J, with 14 bases in the middle. CDR3 sequence: CASSLEGLRTGELFF. Written as DNA, the CDR3 is TGTGCCAGCAGCCTTGAGGGGCTTCGGACCGGGGAGCTGTTTTTT. The full variable domain, completed using reference TRBV14 and TRBJ2-2, is EAGVTQFPSHSVIEKGQTVTLRCDPISGHDNLYWYRRVMGKEIKFLLHFVKESKQDESGMPNNRFLAERTGGTYSTLKVQPAELEDSGVYFCASSLEGLRTGELFFGEGSRLTVL.

The rearrangement links TRBV7-2 to TRBJ2-5; 7 bases line up with TRBD2. CDR1 is SGHTA and CDR2 is FQGNSA in the germline V gene. The CDR3 sequence is 16 residues long. V trimming: 0 bases; J trimming: 7 bases; junction bases outside the gene matches: 11. The CDR3 sequence: CASSLAGGGERGTQYF. In DNA form, the CDR3 reads TGTGCCAGCAGCTTAGCCGGGGGAGGGGAGCGGGGGACCCAGTACTTC.

CDR3 region: CATSREISSYNEQFF. CDR3 in DNA: TGTGCCACCAGCAGAGAGATAAGCTCCTACAATGAGCAGTTCTTC. The chain couples TRBV15 to TRBJ2-1; no reliable D call. The V and J ends lost 0 bases and 0 bases respectively, with 6 bases between them. Germline values: CDR1 LNHNV, CDR2 YYDKDF (reference sequence). The CDR3 covers 15 residues.

The V and J genes are TRBV6-1 and TRBJ2-3; D unclear. In germline, CDR1 is MNHNS, CDR2 SASEGT. The V gene lost 2 bases and the J gene lost 2 bases, with 8 bases spanning the gap. The CDR3 sequence is 14 residues long. The CDR3 DNA is TGTGCCAGCAGTGAAAGGTCAGCCACAGATACGCAGTATTTT. Translated: CASSERSATDTQYF.

The chain recombines TRBV19 with TRBJ2-3; a weak D match, TRBD1 (5 bases). CDR1 and CDR2 (germline): LNHDA, SQIVND (reference sequence). This CDR3 region has 12 residues. Trimming stripped 9 bases from V and 2 bases from J, with 9 bases between. The CDR3 loop is CASQGFTDTQYF. CDR3 nucleotides: TGTGCCAGCCAGGGATTCACAGATACGCAGTATTTT.

The chain employs TRBV2 and TRBJ2-1, with 7 bases that match TRBD2. The CDR3 extends over 14 amino acids. Germline V lookup: CDR1 SNHLY, CDR2 FYNNEI. V gave up 5 bases and J gave up 1 base; unmatched junction bases: 2. Here the CDR3 reads CASSPSGSYNEQFF. The CDR3 DNA reads TGTGCCAGCAGTCCTAGCGGATCCTACAATGAGCAGTTCTTC.

This chain joins TRBV19 and TRBJ2-7, with D possibly being TRBD2 (5 bases). The germline V gene encodes CDR1 LNHDA and CDR2 SQIVND (reference sequence). CDR3 length: 14 residues. V dropped 3 bases and J dropped 0 bases, with 9 bases sitting between them. CDR3 sequence reads: CASSIPGFSYEQYF. In nucleotides, the CDR3 is TGTGCCAGTAGTATTCCGGGGTTCTCCTACGAGCAGTACTTC.